Listed below are T cell receptor beta chains from one sample, sequenced in a study of blood T cells in healthy people across ages. TCRdb used MiXCR to reprocess the 5' RACE reads, holding one entry per CDR3 protein. The sample holds almost 550,000 distinct CDR3 sequences, nearly 25% seen once. The same sample was also used in a study of T cells of mothers and their children.

The sample consisted of blood. All receptors derive from a boy between 10 and 17 years old in good health. Each CDR3 is given with its conserved first and last residue. The D gene is left open where the match is weak. The listing skips clone size in some rows; elsewhere it reads once, few, many or a size class.

J gene: TRBJ2-7
V gene: TRBV20-1
clone size: few
D gene: NA
CDR3 protein: CSARDFSRYEQYF
CDR3 DNA: TGCAGTGCTCGGGACTTTTCTCGCTACGAGCAGTACTTC

J gene: TRBJ2-5
V gene: TRBV9
clone size: NA
D gene: NA
CDR3 protein: CASSVDPGSETQYF
CDR3 DNA: TGTGCCAGCAGCGTAGATCCAGGCTCAGAGACCCAGTACTTC

J gene: TRBJ2-3
V gene: TRBV6-6
clone size: NA
D gene: NA
CDR3 protein: CASSVLGGVSTDTQYF
CDR3 DNA: TGTGCCAGCAGCGTCCTGGGCGGGGTCAGCACAGATACGCAGTATTTT

J gene: TRBJ2-7
V gene: TRBV12-3/TRBV12-4
clone size: few
D gene: NA
CDR3 protein: CASSFLIGPEQYF
CDR3 DNA: TGTGCCAGCAGTTTTCTTATAGGACCCGAGCAGTACTTC

J gene: TRBJ2-7
V gene: TRBV24-1
clone size: once
D gene: NA
CDR3 protein: CATSVGYEQYF
CDR3 DNA: TGTGCCACAAGTGTCGGTTACGAGCAGTACTTC

J gene: TRBJ1-2
V gene: TRBV7-2
clone size: NA
D gene: NA
CDR3 protein: CASSLGERYGYTF
CDR3 DNA: TGTGCCAGCAGCTTAGGGGAACGCTATGGCTACACCTTC

J gene: TRBJ1-5
V gene: TRBV3-1
clone size: NA
D gene: NA
CDR3 protein: CASSPTGYGNQPQHF
CDR3 DNA: TGTGCCAGCAGCCCGACCGGGTACGGCAATCAGCCCCAGCATTTT

J gene: TRBJ1-4
V gene: TRBV4-3
clone size: few
D gene: NA
CDR3 protein: CASSRQEGTNEKLFF
CDR3 DNA: TGCGCCAGCAGCCGGCAGGAGGGTACCAATGAAAAACTGTTTTTT

J gene: TRBJ1-4
V gene: TRBV4-3
clone size: NA
D gene: NA
CDR3 protein: CASSQDARGEATNEKLFF
CDR3 DNA: TGCGCCAGCAGCCAAGATGCTCGGGGGGAAGCAACTAATGAAAAACTGTTTTTT

J gene: TRBJ2-2
V gene: TRBV4-1
clone size: NA
D gene: NA
CDR3 protein: CASSAQYGDGTGELFF
CDR3 DNA: TGCGCCAGCAGCGCCCAGTATGGGGACGGGACCGGGGAGCTGTTTTTT

J gene: TRBJ2-5
V gene: TRBV28
clone size: NA
D gene: NA
CDR3 protein: CASSPRDWETQYF
CDR3 DNA: TGTGCCAGCAGCCCGAGGGACTGGGAGACCCAGTACTTC

J gene: TRBJ2-5
V gene: TRBV29-1
clone size: NA
D gene: TRBD2
CDR3 protein: CSVEGTSGGQETQYF
CDR3 DNA: TGCAGCGTTGAAGGGACTAGCGGGGGACAAGAGACCCAGTACTTC

J gene: TRBJ2-3
V gene: TRBV20-1
clone size: NA
D gene: TRBD2
CDR3 protein: CSASGGRTSGSTDTQYF
CDR3 DNA: TGCAGTGCTTCTGGTGGGAGAACTAGCGGGAGCACAGATACGCAGTATTTT

J gene: TRBJ1-5
V gene: TRBV4-3
clone size: few
D gene: TRBD1
CDR3 protein: CASSQSRDRGDQPQHF
CDR3 DNA: TGCGCCAGCAGCCAATCCCGGGACAGGGGTGATCAGCCCCAGCATTTT

J gene: TRBJ2-3
V gene: TRBV25-1
clone size: NA
D gene: TRBD1
CDR3 protein: CASSADRSYTDTQYF
CDR3 DNA: TGTGCCAGCAGTGCGGACAGGAGCTACACAGATACGCAGTATTTT

J gene: TRBJ2-7
V gene: TRBV6-2/TRBV6-3
clone size: NA
D gene: NA
CDR3 protein: CASSYPTGGYEQYF
CDR3 DNA: TGTGCCAGCAGTTACCCAACTGGGGGATACGAGCAGTACTTC

J gene: TRBJ1-4
V gene: TRBV11-2
clone size: NA
D gene: NA
CDR3 protein: CASSLGAGPNEKLFF
CDR3 DNA: TGTGCCAGCAGCTTAGGAGCGGGTCCTAATGAAAAACTGTTTTTT

J gene: TRBJ2-5
V gene: TRBV6-2/TRBV6-3
clone size: few
D gene: NA
CDR3 protein: CASSSLRGHLRETQYF
CDR3 DNA: TGTGCCAGCAGTTCCCTCAGAGGGCATCTTCGGGAGACCCAGTACTTC

J gene: TRBJ2-7
V gene: TRBV3-1
clone size: few
D gene: NA
CDR3 protein: CASSLIGVRARNEQYF
CDR3 DNA: TGTGCCAGCAGCCTGATAGGAGTTCGGGCCCGAAACGAGCAGTACTTC

J gene: TRBJ1-6
V gene: TRBV28
clone size: NA
D gene: NA
CDR3 protein: CASRRDTSYNSPLHF
CDR3 DNA: TGTGCCAGCAGACGGGACACCTCCTATAATTCACCCCTCCACTTT

J gene: TRBJ1-6
V gene: TRBV10-3
clone size: NA
D gene: NA
CDR3 protein: CAISASDGDSPLHF
CDR3 DNA: TGTGCCATCAGTGCCTCGGACGGAGATTCACCCCTCCACTTT

J gene: TRBJ1-1
V gene: TRBV29-1
clone size: NA
D gene: NA
CDR3 protein: CSVERVSGNTEAFF
CDR3 DNA: TGCAGCGTTGAAAGGGTGTCAGGGAACACTGAAGCTTTCTTT

J gene: TRBJ1-4
V gene: TRBV27
clone size: NA
D gene: TRBD1
CDR3 protein: CASSAYRGLGEKLFF
CDR3 DNA: TGTGCCAGCAGTGCATACAGGGGGCTCGGTGAAAAACTGTTTTTT

J gene: TRBJ2-7
V gene: TRBV7-2
clone size: NA
D gene: TRBD2
CDR3 protein: CASSLERGVEQYF
CDR3 DNA: TGTGCCAGCAGCCTCGAGCGGGGGGTAGAGCAGTACTTC

J gene: TRBJ1-3
V gene: TRBV28
clone size: NA
D gene: NA
CDR3 protein: CASRNAGASGNTIYF
CDR3 DNA: TGTGCCAGCAGGAACGCAGGGGCTTCAGGAAACACCATATATTTT

J gene: TRBJ2-1
V gene: TRBV3-1
clone size: NA
D gene: TRBD2
CDR3 protein: CASSQLKRGEQFF
CDR3 DNA: TGTGCCAGCAGCCAACTAAAGCGGGGGGAGCAGTTCTTC

J gene: TRBJ2-1
V gene: TRBV29-1
clone size: NA
D gene: NA
CDR3 protein: CSVDGGPSYNEQFF
CDR3 DNA: TGCAGCGTTGACGGCGGGCCGTCCTACAATGAGCAGTTCTTC

J gene: TRBJ1-1
V gene: TRBV10-3
clone size: few
D gene: NA
CDR3 protein: CAIGEGSGIYTEAFF
CDR3 DNA: TGTGCCATCGGGGAGGGATCCGGTATCTACACTGAAGCTTTCTTT